The 19 T cell receptor beta chains reported below all come from one sample, sequenced in a study of blood T cell repertoires in COVID-19. The data were produced by immunoSEQ multiplex PCR, yet TCRdb's version contains in-frame clones alone and is incomplete. The sample shows about 220,000 clones, 65% to 85% of them seen only once. Material for sequencing was PBMCs or T cells enriched from blood (not recorded which). The receptors shown here come from a woman aged 55-75 years who had recovered from COVID-19.

The chain employs TRBV9 and TRBJ1-2; weak D call: TRBD1 (5 bases). Trimming shortened V by 5 bases and J by 8 bases, and 13 bases separated the two germline ends. This CDR3 is 12 amino acids long. CDR1 SGDLS and CDR2 YYNGEE come from the germline V gene. The CDR3 is CASREGTGGYTF. The CDR3 DNA reads TGTGCCAGCAGGGAGGGTACAGGAGGCTACACCTTC.

The chain has TRBV11-3 and TRBJ2-7, with 8 bases identical to TRBD2. V shed 5 bases and J 7 bases; nucleotides not matched to a gene: 10. Germline-derived CDR1 and CDR2 are SGHNT and YENEEA. This CDR3 is 14 amino acids long. The CDR3 sequence is CASSPEAGGWEQYF. In nucleotides, the CDR3 is TGTGCCAGCAGCCCAGAGGCGGGAGGTTGGGAGCAGTACTTC.

This clone showed up just a few times. The rearrangement uses TRBV15 and TRBJ2-1; 9 bases are shared with TRBD1. The CDR3 runs 16 residues. Germline lookup yields CDR1 LNHNV and CDR2 YYDKDF (reference sequence). V was clipped by 5 bases and J by 5 bases; unmatched bases: 10. The CDR3 reads CATSPYGQGINNEQFF. The CDR3 DNA reads as TGTGCCACCAGCCCCTACGGACAGGGGATCAACAATGAGCAGTTCTTC.

The chain has TRBV29-1 and TRBJ1-1; D remains unclear. Between the trimmed V and J ends, which lost 6 bases and 0 bases, there was a span of 11 bases. CDR3 length equals 13 residues. CDR1 and CDR2 (germline): SQVTM, ANQGSEA. The DNA of the CDR3 is TGCAGCGTCGCCCGACTCGTGAACACTGAAGCTTTCTTT. Translated, it gives CSVARLVNTEAFF.

This clone was recorded a few times. The J gene is TRBJ1-5, the V gene TRBV19; tentative D call: TRBD1 (5 bases). V was trimmed by 6 bases and J by 5 bases, leaving 14 bases between them. Germline values: CDR1 LNHDA, CDR2 SQIVND (reference sequence). The length of the CDR3 is 14 residues. CDR3 sequence reads: CASSGGSGDQPQHF. As DNA, the CDR3 is TGTGCCAGTAGCGGGGGATCGGGGGATCAGCCCCAGCATTTT.

V gene TRBV5-1 combines with J gene TRBJ1-1; 7 nucleotides line up with TRBD1. Germline V gene data show CDR1 as SGHRS and CDR2 as YFSETQ. The V and J ends lost 2 bases and 4 bases, in that order; junction bases with no gene match: 5. This CDR3 has 14 amino acids. CDR3 bases: TGCGCCAGCAGCTTCTCAGGGGGAGTCACTGAAGCTTTCTTT. This encodes CASSFSGGVTEAFF.

V is TRBV7-3 and J is TRBJ1-3; D is ambiguous. This CDR3 has 16 amino acids. Germline lookup yields CDR1 SGHTA and CDR2 FQGTGA. V shed 5 bases and J shed 2 bases, with 16 bases lying between them. CDR3 loop: CASSLRGVRTGNTIYF. The CDR3, as DNA: TGTGCCAGCAGCCTCCGGGGTGTGAGAACTGGAAACACCATATATTTT.

The rearrangement uses TRBV29-1 and TRBJ2-1, with D perhaps matching TRBD2 (6 bases). Trimming took 4 bases from V and 2 from J, leaving 12 bases between them. Germline V gene data show CDR1 as SQVTM and CDR2 as ANQGSEA. The CDR3 is 14 amino acids. CDR3 region: CSVGGIVTYNEQFF. CDR3 sequence (DNA): TGCAGCGTTGGCGGGATTGTCACCTACAATGAGCAGTTCTTC.

This chain uses TRBV19 with TRBJ2-1; 12 bases are a match to TRBD1. CDR1 is LNHDA and CDR2 is SQIVND in the germline V gene (reference sequence). Unmatched junction bases numbered 7, after V lost 5 bases and J lost 8 bases. The CDR3 extends over 15 amino acids. CDR3 coding DNA: TGTGCCAGTAGTGGCTCCGGGACAGGGGGCGATGAGCAGTTCTTC. This gives the protein CASSGSGTGGDEQFF.

CDR3 coding DNA: TGCAGCGTTGATGTTTCCAGGGGTGAAAAACTGTTTTTT. This translates into CSVDVSRGEKLFF. The rearrangement links TRBV29-1 to TRBJ1-4; D might be TRBD1 (6 bases). Germline CDR1 reads SQVTM; CDR2 reads ANQGSEA. V was cut by 3 bases and J by 7 bases, with 12 bases left in between. The length of the CDR3 is 13 residues.

The genes are TRBV30 and TRBJ1-1; D is undetermined. V dropped 0 bases and J dropped 4 bases, with 6 bases sitting between them. The CDR3 totals 12 residues. Germline V gives CDR1 GTSNPN, CDR2 SVGIG (reference sequence). DNA of the CDR3: TGTGCCTGGAGTGTACGGGGCACTGAAGCTTTCTTT. Protein: CAWSVRGTEAFF. Complete variable domain (other parts from reference TRBV30 and TRBJ1-1): SQTIHQWPATLVQPVGSPLSLECTVEGTSNPNLYWYRQAAGRGLQLLFYSVGIGQISSEVPQNLSASRPQDRQFILSSKKLLLSDSGFYLCAWSVRGTEAFFGQGTRLTVV.

The CDR3 loop is CASSFGTDTQYF. The CDR3 DNA reads TGCGCCAGCAGCTTCGGCACAGATACGCAGTATTTT. V is TRBV5-1 and J is TRBJ2-3; D remains unclear. V was clipped by 2 bases and J by 1 base, with 2 bases between them. The CDR3 spans 12 residues. Germline V CDR1 and CDR2: SGHRS, YFSETQ.

This chain links TRBV2 with TRBJ2-3, with D possibly being TRBD1 (5 bases). Germline V lookup: CDR1 SNHLY, CDR2 FYNNEI. The CDR3 runs 13 residues. V was trimmed by 7 bases and J by 4 bases, leaving 12 bases between them. The CDR3 here is CASNMRQSDTQYF. CDR3 nucleotide sequence: TGTGCCAGCAACATGAGACAGTCAGATACGCAGTATTTT.

The gene calls are TRBV3-1 (or the pseudogene TRBV3-2) and TRBJ1-2; a possible D gene is TRBD1 (5 bases). The ends were cut back, 5 bases at V and 8 bases at J, with 18 bases in the middle. Germline assignment: CDR1 LGHDT and CDR2 YNNKEL (reference sequence). The CDR3 runs to 14 residues. In DNA form, the CDR3 reads TGTGCCAGCAGCTTTTCACGCAGGGCGGAGGGCTACACCTTC. Translating it yields CASSFSRRAEGYTF.

The chain combines TRBV5-4 with TRBJ2-1; 10 positions match TRBD1. Germline CDR1 and CDR2: SGHNT and YYREEE (reference sequence). The CDR3 consists of 18 residues. V was clipped by 4 bases and J by 2 bases; unmatched bases: 12. In DNA form, the CDR3 reads TGTGCCAGCAGCCTCCCGACAGGGGGCATCGGGGCCTACAATGAGCAGTTCTTC. It is translated as CASSLPTGGIGAYNEQFF.

This chain connects TRBV29-1 to TRBJ2-1; TRBD2 agrees at 15 bases. The CDR3 extends over 15 amino acids. With 7 bases clipped from V and 9 bases from J, the junction kept 10 bases outside the gene matches. Germline V gene lookup returns CDR1 SQVTM and CDR2 ANQGSEA. For the CDR3, the DNA is TGCAGCGCCGAACCGGGACTAGCGGGGGGTCGTGAGCAGTTCTTC. Translating it yields CSAEPGLAGGREQFF.

This clone was picked up one time. The chain uses TRBV4-3 and TRBJ2-5, with unresolved D. Germline assignment: CDR1 LGHNA and CDR2 YSLEER. This CDR3 spans 17 amino acids. V lost 1 base to trimming and J lost 5 bases, with 20 bases between them. The CDR3 DNA is TGCGCCAGCAGCCAAGCGACTGGCGACCATTTCGCGGAGACCCAGTACTTC. Translated: CASSQATGDHFAETQYF.

V is TRBV3-1 (or the pseudogene TRBV3-2) and J is TRBJ1-1, with D hard to call. Germline V gene lookup returns CDR1 LGHDT and CDR2 YNNKEL (reference sequence). The germline V and J ends were trimmed by 5 bases and 4 bases, with 8 bases remaining between them. This CDR3 is built from 12 residues. The CDR3 nucleotides are TGTGCCAGCAGCTTTGGAGGCACTGAAGCTTTCTTT. Its translation: CASSFGGTEAFF.

This clone was observed once. This chain joins TRBV7-2 and TRBJ2-7; 8 bases match TRBD2. V shed 4 bases, J shed 7 bases, and the junction held 12 bases outside the gene matches. Germline lookup yields CDR1 SGHTA and CDR2 FQGNSA. This CDR3 is built from 15 residues. DNA for the CDR3: TGTGCCAGCAGCTATGACTATTCGCGGGGGGTTGAGCAGTACTTC. It encodes CASSYDYSRGVEQYF.